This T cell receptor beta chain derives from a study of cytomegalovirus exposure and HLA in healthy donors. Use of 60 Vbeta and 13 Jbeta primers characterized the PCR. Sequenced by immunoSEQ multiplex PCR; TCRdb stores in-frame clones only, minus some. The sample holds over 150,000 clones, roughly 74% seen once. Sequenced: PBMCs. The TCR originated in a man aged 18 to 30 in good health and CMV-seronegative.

The CDR3: CASSEQGPDNSPLHF. The CDR3 DNA is TGTGCCAGCAGTGAACAGGGGCCCGATAATTCACCCCTCCACTTT. V usage is TRBV2 and J usage is TRBJ1-6, with TRBD1 as a possible D gene (6 bases). CDR1 and CDR2 from the germline V gene are SNHLY and FYNNEI. The CDR3 is 15 residues long. V gave up 2 bases and J gave up 5 bases, with 10 bases separating them.